The 17 T cell receptor beta chains below were found in one sample sequenced in a study of Graves' ophthalmopathy and Graves' hyperthyroidism. RNA transcripts provided the template for amplifying TCR beta CDR3 regions. HTBI-primed first-round RT-PCR preceded second-round multiplex PCR. TCRdb re-analysed the multiplex PCR reads in MiXCR, keeping a single row per CDR3 protein. The profile shows fewer than 650,000 distinct CDR3 sequences, 20% to 25% of them singletons. The sample taken for sequencing was peripheral blood. The receptors derive from a woman in her late teens or twenties with stable Graves' hyperthyroidism. Some clones in this sample may be carry-over from other donors' samples.

The chain carries TRBV28 and TRBJ1-6; no clear D. V was clipped by 2 bases and J by 6 bases, with 8 bases between them. The CDR3 extends over 14 amino acids. Germline lookup yields CDR1 MDHEN and CDR2 SYDVKM. The CDR3, as DNA: TGTGCCAGCAGTTTAAGCGGCCTTAATTCACCCCTCCACTTT. It yields the protein CASSLSGLNSPLHF.

The chain is built from TRBV7-3 and TRBJ2-5, with D possibly called TRBD1 or TRBD2 (5 bases each). This CDR3 is 17 amino acids long. Germline V gives CDR1 SGHTA, CDR2 FQGTGA. Trimming took 0 bases from V and 3 from J, leaving 17 bases between them. The CDR3: CASSLTGRGMGEETQYF. The DNA of the CDR3 is TGTGCCAGCAGCTTAACCGGACGAGGGATGGGGGAAGAGACCCAGTACTTC.

The table lists this clonotype with many counts. The V call is TRBV5-1, the J call TRBJ2-7; maybe TRBD2 (6 bases). This CDR3 has 14 residues. Germline V lookup: CDR1 SGHRS, CDR2 YFSETQ. The ends were cut back, 0 bases at V and 5 bases at J, with 12 bases in the middle. The CDR3 region has the DNA TGCGCCAGCAGCTTGGCGGAGGGTTGGGACGAGCAGTACTTC. It yields the protein CASSLAEGWDEQYF. The whole variable domain, remainder taken from reference TRBV5-1 and TRBJ2-7, is KAGVTQTPRYLIKTRGQQVTLSCSPISGHRSVSWYQQTPGQGLQFLFEYFSETQRNKGNFPGRFSGRQFSNSRSEMNVSTLELGDSALYLCASSLAEGWDEQYFGPGTRLTVT.

This clonotype was found many times. The rearrangement joins TRBV29-1 to TRBJ2-7; D unresolved. V gave up 3 bases and J gave up 3 bases, with 12 bases separating them. Germline V gene data show CDR1 as SQVTM and CDR2 as ANQGSEA. This CDR3 has 13 residues. The CDR3 coding sequence is TGCAGCGTTGATACGGGCAGTTTCTACGAGCAGTACTTC. Protein sequence: CSVDTGSFYEQYF.

The chain joins TRBV4-2 to TRBJ1-1, with 8 bases matching TRBD1. CDR1 is LGHNA and CDR2 is YNFKEQ in the germline V gene. Trimming removed 4 bases from V and 1 base from J; junction bases left unmatched: 5. The CDR3 extends over 15 amino acids. CDR3 protein: CASSRVGQENTEAFF. The CDR3 coding sequence is TGTGCCAGCAGCCGAGTGGGACAGGAGAACACTGAAGCTTTCTTT.

At least ten counts were recorded for this clonotype. This chain links TRBV11-3 with TRBJ2-7; 10 bases align to TRBD2. Germline CDR1 and CDR2: SGHNT and YENEEA. V lost 2 bases to trimming and J lost 0 bases; unmatched junction nucleotides: 4. This CDR3 spans 16 amino acids. CDR3 sequence: CASSLRTSGSSYEQYF. Here the CDR3 DNA reads TGTGCCAGCAGCTTACGGACTAGCGGCAGCTCCTACGAGCAGTACTTC.

This clonotype has ten or more counts. The rearrangement uses TRBV12-3 or TRBV12-4 and TRBJ1-1; a weak D match, TRBD1 (5 bases). This CDR3 has 15 residues. Trimming left V 4 bases short and J 0 bases short, with 12 bases between. The CDR3 loop reads CASSSPGYLNTEAFF. The DNA of the CDR3 is TGTGCCAGCAGTTCACCAGGGTACCTGAACACTGAAGCTTTCTTT.

The chain employs TRBV20-1 and TRBJ1-6; TRBD1 matches at 8 bases. This CDR3 region has 17 residues. Trimming took 3 bases from V and 7 from J; bases not matched to a gene: 14. Germline loops: CDR1 DFQATT, CDR2 SNEGSKA (reference sequence). CDR3 loop: CSASGQGHDTGNSPLHF. The CDR3 nucleotides are TGCAGTGCTAGCGGACAGGGTCACGATACGGGAAATTCACCCCTCCACTTT.

This clonotype was found a few times. At one end the junction does not follow the germline gene, possibly because of a read error. V usage is TRBV28 and J usage is TRBJ2-4; D might be TRBD1 or TRBD2, each matching 6 bases. This CDR3 comprises 16 residues. Germline assignment: CDR1 MDHEN and CDR2 SYDVKM. The CDR3 region has the DNA TGTGCCAGCAGCTGGGGGCGGGATGTGGCCAAAAACATTAAGTACTTC. Protein: CASSWGRDVAKNIKYF.

The V call is TRBV12-3 or TRBV12-4, the J call TRBJ1-1; the D is unclear. The CDR3 covers 13 residues. V lost 3 bases to trimming and J lost 11 bases, with 16 bases between them. CDR3 DNA sequence: TGTGCCAGCAGTTTTAGGGCGGCTGGGGAGGCTTTCTTT. Protein sequence: CASSFRAAGEAFF.

The rearrangement joins TRBV6-2 or TRBV6-3 to TRBJ1-1, with 7 bases lining up with TRBD1. The CDR3 loop spans 12 amino acids. V lost 6 bases and J lost 6; bases outside the gene matches: 4. CDR1 is MNHEY, CDR2 SVGEGT, per germline. The CDR3 nucleotides read TGTGCCAGCAGAGACAGGGAAGCTGAAGCTTTCTTT. Its translation: CASRDREAEAFF.

This clonotype was picked up many times. The V and J genes are TRBV12-3 or TRBV12-4 and TRBJ1-2; D uncertain. This CDR3 has 12 amino acids. V was cut by 3 bases and J by 5 bases, with 7 bases left in between. For the CDR3, the DNA is TGTGCCAGCAGTTTTTCTGAATATGGCTACACCTTC. Amino acid sequence: CASSFSEYGYTF.

The chain couples TRBV30 to TRBJ1-6; 7 nucleotides match TRBD1. Germline V gene data show CDR1 as GTSNPN and CDR2 as SVGIG (reference sequence). Germline trimming cut 2 bases from V and 14 bases from J; bases unmatched to any gene: 6. There are 12 residues in the CDR3. The CDR3 loop is CAWSLRGQALHF. The CDR3 DNA follows: TGTGCCTGGAGTTTGAGGGGGCAGGCCCTCCACTTT.

With regard to this clonotype: Germline is not matched at one junction end, which may reflect a read error. The chain carries TRBV5-1 and TRBJ1-1; D remains unclear. The V gene's germline CDR1 is SGHRS and CDR2 YFSETQ. The CDR3 loop spans 13 amino acids. The CDR3 sequence: CVSSPQMNTEAFF. The CDR3 DNA reads TGCGTCAGCAGCCCGCAGATGAACACTGAAGCTTTCTTT. Full variable domain (outside the CDR3, taken from reference TRBV5-1 and TRBJ1-1): KAGVTQTPRYLIKTRGQQVTLSCSPISGHRSVSWYQQTPGQGLQFLFEYFSETQRNKGNFPGRFSGRQFSNSRSEMNVSTLELGDSALYLCVSSPQMNTEAFFGQGTRLTVV.

This clonotype has ten or more counts. This chain joins TRBV20-1 and TRBJ2-2; D may be TRBD1 or TRBD2 (5 bases each). CDR1 DFQATT and CDR2 SNEGSKA come from the germline V gene (reference sequence). The CDR3 length is 15 residues. V dropped 0 bases and J dropped 5 bases, with 13 bases sitting between them. The CDR3 DNA follows: TGCAGTGCTAGAGAACTAGGGGCGGGTACCGGGGAGCTGTTTTTT. Its protein product is CSARELGAGTGELFF.

This clonotype was counted ten times or more. The V and J genes are TRBV20-1 and TRBJ1-1; D uncertain. Germline V gene data show CDR1 as DFQATT and CDR2 as SNEGSKA (reference sequence). Between the trimmed V and J ends, which lost 6 bases and 1 base, there was a span of 0 bases. The CDR3 contains 9 residues. CDR3 in amino acids: CSANTEAFF. The CDR3, as DNA: TGCAGTGCGAACACTGAAGCTTTCTTT.

This clonotype was counted many times. The CDR3 region is CASSPAQGIGELFF. Written as DNA, the CDR3 is TGCGCCAGCAGCCCCGCTCAGGGGATCGGGGAGCTGTTTTTT. V gene TRBV5-1 combines with J gene TRBJ2-2, with a tentative D call TRBD1 (6 bases). V lost 4 bases, J lost 7 bases, and 14 bases lay in between. CDR1 is SGHRS, CDR2 YFSETQ, per germline. CDR3 length: 14 amino acids.